Listed below are T cell receptor beta chains from one sample, sequenced in a study of T cells in Graves' hyperthyroidism and ophthalmopathy. TCRdb called the multiplex PCR reads again in MiXCR, with one record for every CDR3 protein. The repertoire holds about 380,000 distinct CDR3 sequences, with roughly 14% as singletons. Material: blood. These TCRs come from a young woman with Graves' ophthalmopathy. The CDR3 runs from the conserved cysteine through the conserved F or W. The order of the fields is V gene, J gene, CDR3 length, CDR3 protein.

TRBV7-3	TRBJ2-1	15	CASSLRIGQDDEQFF
TRBV6-1	TRBJ2-7	15	CASSEPGQGKYEQYF
TRBV5-1	TRBJ2-7	12	CASSHEGSEQYF
TRBV11-2	TRBJ1-2	15	CASSWTRFPGYGYTF
TRBV28	TRBJ1-5	17	CASSFILTGGTNQPQHF
TRBV4-1	TRBJ1-2	16	CASSQAPTGGTYGYTF
TRBV28	TRBJ1-2	16	CASSLSSLYFSHGYTF
TRBV10-2	TRBJ1-1	14	CASSESGGRLEAFF
TRBV6-5	TRBJ1-1	15	CASSYSISGSTEAFF
TRBV19	TRBJ2-7	15	CASNPPGQGVNEQYF
TRBV7-2	TRBJ2-5	16	CASSLEGATSGKTQYF
TRBV20-1	TRBJ2-1	16	CSAKSGRLAGGSEQFF
TRBV12-3/TRBV12-4	TRBJ2-1	20	CASSSPSARGLQKQDNEQFF
TRBV6-1	TRBJ2-7	13	CASRVEPIDEQYF
TRBV27	TRBJ2-1	15	CASSLSAGRKSEQFF
TRBV7-9	TRBJ2-7	13	CASSFDVSYEQYF
TRBV2	TRBJ2-7	15	CASGPDRGRAYEQYF